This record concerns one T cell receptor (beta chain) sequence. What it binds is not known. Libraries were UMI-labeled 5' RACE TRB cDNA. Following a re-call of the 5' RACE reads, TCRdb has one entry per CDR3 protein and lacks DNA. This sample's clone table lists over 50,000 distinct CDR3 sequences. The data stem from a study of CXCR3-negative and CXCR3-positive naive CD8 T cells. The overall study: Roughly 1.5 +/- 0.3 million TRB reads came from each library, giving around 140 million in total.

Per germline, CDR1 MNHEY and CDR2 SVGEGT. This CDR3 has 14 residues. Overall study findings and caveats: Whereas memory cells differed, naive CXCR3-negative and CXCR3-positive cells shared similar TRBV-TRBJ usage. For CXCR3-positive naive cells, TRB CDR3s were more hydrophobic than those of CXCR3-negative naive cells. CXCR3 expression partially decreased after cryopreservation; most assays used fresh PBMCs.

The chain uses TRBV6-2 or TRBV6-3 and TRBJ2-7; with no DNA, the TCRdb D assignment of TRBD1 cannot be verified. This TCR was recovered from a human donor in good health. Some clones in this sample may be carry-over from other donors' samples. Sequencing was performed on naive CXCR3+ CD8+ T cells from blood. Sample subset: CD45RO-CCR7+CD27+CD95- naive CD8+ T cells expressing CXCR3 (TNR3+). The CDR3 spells CASSYGDRVYEQYF.